Listed here are 20 T cell receptor beta chains from one sample, sequenced in a study of technical replicates of blood from several donors. The method was immunoSEQ multiplex PCR; TCRdb's version includes in-frame clones alone and lacks a portion of them. The table lists about 100,000 clones, roughly 95% of them singletons, with 0.21% in the top ten. Sequenced sample: T cells isolated from PBMCs. The receptors were gathered from a human donor in good health.

The chain is built from TRBV7-3 and TRBJ1-1; D gene uncertain. With 2 bases removed from V and 5 bases from J, the gap between germline ends came to 9 bases. In germline, CDR1 is SGHTA, CDR2 FQGTGA. The CDR3 has 13 residues. CDR3 sequence: CASSLQAGTEAFF. For the CDR3, the DNA is TGTGCCAGCAGCTTACAGGCTGGTACTGAAGCTTTCTTT.

This rearrangement joins TRBV9 to TRBJ2-5; 8 nucleotides line up with TRBD2. The trim removed 0 bases at V and 2 bases at J, leaving 6 bases unmatched. CDR1 and CDR2 from the germline V gene are SGDLS and YYNGEE. The CDR3 consists of 16 residues. The CDR3 DNA is TGTGCCAGCAGCGTAGGTGGGCCTAGCGGGCAAGAGACCCAGTACTTC. Translation: CASSVGGPSGQETQYF.

This clone was counted once. Written as DNA, the CDR3 is TGTGCCAGCTCACCACCCAAGTCGGACACCGGGGAGCTGTTTTTT. It translates to CASSPPKSDTGELFF. The V and J genes are TRBV18 and TRBJ2-2; no definite D call. Germline lookup yields CDR1 KGHSH and CDR2 LQKENI. The CDR3 has 15 residues. V was pared by 0 bases and J by 3 bases, with 8 bases between.

The CDR3 bases are TGCGCCAGCAGCTTTTGGCTCACAGGGGTTACGGCTAATGAAAAACTGTTTTTT. It is translated as CASSFWLTGVTANEKLFF. This chain joins TRBV5-1 and TRBJ1-4; 7 bases map to TRBD1. With V trimmed by 2 bases and J by 3 bases, 13 bases remained unmatched. Germline V lookup: CDR1 SGHRS, CDR2 YFSETQ. This CDR3 has 18 residues.

The rearrangement joins TRBV19 to TRBJ1-1; the D gene is possibly TRBD1 (6 bases). Germline V gene lookup returns CDR1 LNHDA and CDR2 SQIVND (reference sequence). This CDR3 region has 14 residues. Deletions cut 5 bases from V and 3 bases from J, with 13 bases between. CDR3 region: CASSHAGVDTEAFF. In DNA, the CDR3 is TGTGCCAGTAGTCATGCAGGGGTGGACACTGAAGCTTTCTTT.

V gene TRBV5-1 combines with J gene TRBJ2-5; the D is unclear. Germline V lookup: CDR1 SGHRS, CDR2 YFSETQ. The CDR3 spans 15 residues. Trimming left V 1 base short and J 3 bases short, with 13 bases between. CDR3 residues: CASSLFLTREETQYF. CDR3 DNA sequence: TGCGCCAGCAGCTTGTTCTTGACCCGGGAAGAGACCCAGTACTTC.

The rearrangement links TRBV9 to TRBJ2-5; a weak D match, TRBD2 (6 bases). Germline CDR1 reads SGDLS; CDR2 reads YYNGEE. V shed 3 bases and J shed 5 bases, with 17 bases lying between them. The CDR3 is 15 amino acids. The CDR3 coding sequence is TGTGCCAGCAGCGCTAGAACGGGCGGGATTGAGACCCAGTACTTC. Translating it yields CASSARTGGIETQYF.

The genes are TRBV18 and TRBJ2-1, with a possible D match to TRBD1 (6 bases). Looked up from germline, CDR1 is KGHSH and CDR2 is LQKENI. V was clipped by 2 bases and J by 9 bases, with 14 bases between them. The CDR3 runs to 14 residues. CDR3 in amino acids: CASSPGQGYSEQFF. The DNA for the CDR3 is TGTGCCAGCTCACCAGGGCAGGGGTATAGTGAGCAGTTCTTC.

The chain joins TRBV9 to TRBJ2-2, with TRBD1 identical over 8 bases. The CDR3 loop spans 16 amino acids. V gave up 1 base and J gave up 4 bases; unmatched junction bases: 6. Germline values: CDR1 SGDLS, CDR2 YYNGEE. CDR3 loop: CASSVQGARFTGELFF. The DNA for the CDR3 is TGTGCCAGCAGCGTACAGGGGGCGCGTTTCACCGGGGAGCTGTTTTTT.

The chain links TRBV10-1 to TRBJ2-3; tentative D call: TRBD1 (6 bases). Germline CDR1 WNHNN, CDR2 SYGVQD (reference sequence). V lost 6 bases, J lost 6 bases, and 19 bases lay in between. The CDR3 extends over 15 amino acids. The chain's CDR3 is CASSEQTGQVDTQYF. In nucleotides, the CDR3 is TGCGCCAGCAGCGAACAGACAGGCCAGGTGGATACGCAGTATTTT.

The J gene is TRBJ2-1, the V gene TRBV6-4; no firm D call. The V end was cut by 4 bases, the J end by 0 bases, with 13 bases between. The CDR3 totals 16 residues. Germline V gene lookup returns CDR1 MRHNA and CDR2 SNTAGT. CDR3: CASSASRFSSYNEQFF. The CDR3 bases are TGTGCCAGCAGTGCATCCAGATTCAGCTCCTACAATGAGCAGTTCTTC.

V and J are TRBV10-1 and TRBJ1-1; TRBD1 agrees at 7 bases. Germline assignment: CDR1 WNHNN and CDR2 SYGVQD (reference sequence). J gave up 3 bases and V 4 bases, and 5 bases lay outside the gene matches. The CDR3 sequence is 14 residues long. The CDR3 sequence is CASSAFTGDTEAFF. The CDR3 nucleotides read TGCGCCAGCAGTGCCTTCACAGGGGACACTGAAGCTTTCTTT.

V is TRBV5-1 and J is TRBJ2-1; tentatively, D is TRBD2 (6 bases). There are 15 residues in the CDR3. Germline CDR1 is SGHRS and CDR2 is YFSETQ. Deletions cut 2 bases from V and 4 bases from J, with 13 bases between. CDR3 bases: TGCGCCAGCAGCTTTAGCGGAGATATATACAATGAGCAGTTCTTC. Amino acids: CASSFSGDIYNEQFF.

This rearrangement joins TRBV28 to TRBJ2-3; possibly TRBD2 for D (5 bases). The V gene lost 7 bases and the J gene lost 2 bases, with 10 bases spanning the gap. The CDR3 loop spans 13 amino acids. CDR1 is MDHEN, CDR2 SYDVKM, per germline. The CDR3 is CASNEGLTDTQYF. For the CDR3, the DNA is TGTGCCAGCAATGAGGGCCTCACAGATACGCAGTATTTT.

The chain couples TRBV28 to TRBJ2-5; 9 bases are shared with TRBD2. The CDR3 loop spans 16 amino acids. In germline, CDR1 is MDHEN, CDR2 SYDVKM. After removal of 3 bases from V and 2 bases from J, the junction contained 7 bases not matched to a gene. CDR3 nucleotides: TGTGCCAGCAGTTTCGAACTAGCGGGTAATCAAGAGACCCAGTACTTC. Amino acid sequence: CASSFELAGNQETQYF.

This rearrangement joins TRBV11-2 to TRBJ1-1; TRBD1 might be the D (5 bases). Germline CDR1 is SGHAT and CDR2 is FQNNGV. V lost 3 bases to trimming and J lost 0 bases, with 14 bases between them. The CDR3 loop spans 16 amino acids. The CDR3 DNA reads TGTGCCAGCAGCTTGGGGCAGAGGCGGCTGAACACTGAAGCTTTCTTT. Its protein product is CASSLGQRRLNTEAFF.

This chain uses TRBV5-8 with TRBJ1-1, with TRBD1 matching over 9 bases. J gave up 4 bases and V 4 bases, and 11 bases lay outside the gene matches. CDR3 length equals 16 residues. The germline V gene has CDR1 SGHTS and CDR2 YDEGEE. CDR3 in amino acids: CASSQNTGTGTTEAFF. CDR3 DNA sequence: TGTGCCAGCAGCCAAAATACCGGGACAGGGACCACTGAAGCTTTCTTT.

The J gene is TRBJ2-1, the V gene TRBV5-1, with D possibly matching TRBD2 (6 bases). Germline values: CDR1 SGHRS, CDR2 YFSETQ. The CDR3 sequence is 13 residues long. V was shortened by 0 bases and J by 8 bases, with 9 bases between the two germline ends. The CDR3 reads CASSLAREYEQFF. CDR3 in DNA: TGCGCCAGCAGCTTGGCACGGGAGTATGAGCAGTTCTTC.

The chain uses TRBV29-1 and TRBJ2-5, with 7 bases lining up with TRBD2. The V segment lost 3 bases and the J segment 5 bases; nucleotides outside the gene matches: 18. This CDR3 region has 17 residues. CDR1 is SQVTM and CDR2 is ANQGSEA in the germline V gene. The CDR3 DNA sequence: TGCAGCGTTGACCCCTTTATGGCGGGAGTGGTCTGGGAGACCCAGTACTTC. The encoded protein is CSVDPFMAGVVWETQYF.

This rearrangement joins TRBV28 to TRBJ1-2; 8 nucleotides agree with TRBD1. Losses at the gene ends were 7 bases for V and 5 bases for J; bases not matched to a gene: 15. CDR3 length: 16 residues. Germline values: CDR1 MDHEN, CDR2 SYDVKM. CDR3 sequence (DNA): TGTGCCAGCACAGCATCAATCGGACAGGGAGAATATGGCTACACCTTC. This gives the protein CASTASIGQGEYGYTF.